These 5 T cell receptor beta chains were all obtained from the same sample, sequenced in a study of cytomegalovirus exposure and HLA in healthy donors. PCR used 60 Vbeta primers and 13 Jbeta primers. Sequencing used immunoSEQ multiplex PCR; TCRdb keeps in-frame clones, though not all of them. In the table there are some 250,000 clones, 82% of which are singletons. The sequencing sample was made of PBMCs. The receptors were sampled from a woman aged 35 to 49 in good health and CMV-seropositive.

DNA of the CDR3: TGTGCCAGCAGTTTATTCGGTGGTAGCGGGAGACAGGTCGAGCAGTACTTC. This encodes CASSLFGGSGRQVEQYF. The V call is TRBV27, the J call TRBJ2-7; the match to TRBD2 covers 9 bases. In germline, CDR1 is MNHEY, CDR2 SMNVEV (reference sequence). Trimming took 1 base from V and 6 from J; bases not matched to a gene: 13. This CDR3 contains 17 residues.

This clone was found once. The rearrangement joins TRBV28 to TRBJ1-1, with 8 nucleotides matching TRBD1. Germline V gives CDR1 MDHEN, CDR2 SYDVKM. The length of the CDR3 is 17 residues. V lost 7 bases and J lost 0; bases outside the gene matches: 13. CDR3 sequence reads: CASTRTGPGAMNTEAFF. In DNA, the CDR3 is TGTGCCAGCACCCGGACAGGGCCGGGGGCCATGAACACTGAAGCTTTCTTT.

This clone has more than one count but fewer than ten. V usage is TRBV6-1 and J usage is TRBJ2-7, with D possibly TRBD1 on 6 matching bases. Germline values: CDR1 MNHNS, CDR2 SASEGT. CDR3 length: 14 amino acids. V lost 4 bases, J lost 6 bases, and 16 bases lay in between. This CDR3 reads CASSATTGTGEQYF. In nucleotides, the CDR3 is TGTGCCAGCAGTGCCACTACAGGGACCGGCGAGCAGTACTTC.

Concerning this clone itself: At one end, the junction sequence differs from germline, possibly due to a read error. The chain recombines TRBV7-9 with TRBJ2-3; possible D gene TRBD2, 6 bases. CDR3 length: 14 residues. CDR1 and CDR2 from the germline V gene are SEHNR and FQNEAQ (reference sequence). CDR3 sequence (DNA): TGTTCCAGCAGCTTAGCGGTTAGGCAGGGTACGCAGTATTTT. The encoded protein is CSSSLAVRQGTQYF. Full variable domain (missing parts from reference TRBV7-9 and TRBJ2-3): DTGVSQNPRHKITKRGQNVTFRCDPISEHNRLYWYRQTLGQGPEFLTYFQNEAQLEKSRLLSDRFSAERPKGSFSTLEIQRTEQGDSAMYLCSSSLAVRQGTQYFGPGTRLTVL.

The rearrangement uses TRBV6-4 and TRBJ1-5; TRBD1 might be the D (6 bases). Germline CDR1 and CDR2: MRHNA and SNTAGT. V was trimmed by 6 bases and J by 7 bases, leaving 19 bases between them. This CDR3 has 15 amino acids. The CDR3 protein is CASSEQGARDQPQHF. CDR3 DNA: TGTGCCAGCAGCGAACAGGGTGCCAGGGACCAGCCCCAGCATTTT.